This TCR beta chain came from a study of early T cells in non-severe SARS-CoV-2 infection. Background on the study: Sequenced material consisted of bulk RNA (from unsorted whole blood), and chains were unpaired. Study-wide results and limits: There was a bias toward anti-spike CD8 responses in VDJdb matching, which missed private and CD4 specificities.

The V gene lost 3 bases and the J gene lost 7 bases, with 13 bases spanning the gap. From germline, CDR1 is KGHSH and CDR2 LQKENI. CDR3 length: 14 amino acids. Comment on this clonotype: The antigen is not known.

Unique molecular identifier tags were affixed to discrete cDNA molecules. TCRdb fed the 5' RACE reads into MiXCR, producing one record per CDR3 protein. The sample records about 66,000 distinct CDR3 sequences, roughly a fifth being singletons. This chain uses TRBV18 with TRBJ2-1; D tentatively fits TRBD1 or TRBD2 (5 bases each). The source of this sequence is an adult who was a healthcare worker with PCR-confirmed SARS-CoV-2 infection or an uninfected control (not recorded which). The sequencing here drew on whole blood, taken at baseline. DNA of the CDR3: TGTGCCAGCTCACCTAGAGGGGCCGTAAATGAGCAGTTCTTC. Translated, it gives CASSPRGAVNEQFF. Full variable domain (rest looked up from reference TRBV18 and TRBJ2-1): NAGVMQNPRHLVRRRGQEARLRCSPMKGHSHVYWYRQLPEEGLKFMVYLQKENIIDESGMPKERFSAEFPKEGPSILRIQQVVRGDSAAYFCASSPRGAVNEQFFGPGTRLTVL.